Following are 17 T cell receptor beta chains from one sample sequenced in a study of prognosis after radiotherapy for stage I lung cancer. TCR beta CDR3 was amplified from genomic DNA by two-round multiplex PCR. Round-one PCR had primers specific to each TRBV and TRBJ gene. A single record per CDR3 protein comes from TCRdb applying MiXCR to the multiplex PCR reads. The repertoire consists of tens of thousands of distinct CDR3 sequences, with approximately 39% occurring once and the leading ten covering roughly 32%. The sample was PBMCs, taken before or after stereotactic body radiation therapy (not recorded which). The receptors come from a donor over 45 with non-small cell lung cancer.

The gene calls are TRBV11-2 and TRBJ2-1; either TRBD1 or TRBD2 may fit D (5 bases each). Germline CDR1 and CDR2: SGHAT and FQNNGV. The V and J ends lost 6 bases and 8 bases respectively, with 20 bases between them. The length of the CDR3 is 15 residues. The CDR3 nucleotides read TGTGCCAGCAGTTCCCCCATTGGGCTGGGGGATGAGCAGTTCTTC. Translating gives CASSSPIGLGDEQFF.

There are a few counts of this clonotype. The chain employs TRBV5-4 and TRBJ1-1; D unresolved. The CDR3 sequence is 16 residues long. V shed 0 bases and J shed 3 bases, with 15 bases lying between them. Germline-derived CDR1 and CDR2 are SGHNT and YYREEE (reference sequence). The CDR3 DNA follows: TGTGCCAGCAGCTTGGATCTTTTGGCCTATGACACTGAAGCTTTCTTT. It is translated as CASSLDLLAYDTEAFF.

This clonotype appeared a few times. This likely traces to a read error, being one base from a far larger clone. The CDR3, as DNA: TGTGCCAGCAGCCGGGATGGGGGTGTCTACACCTTC. It translates to CASSRDGGVYTF. The V and J genes are TRBV7-2 and TRBJ1-2; D perhaps matches TRBD1 (5 bases). Trimming pared 5 bases from V and 10 bases from J, leaving 14 bases between. Germline V gene sequence: CDR1 SGHTA, CDR2 FQGNSA. The CDR3 spans 12 residues.

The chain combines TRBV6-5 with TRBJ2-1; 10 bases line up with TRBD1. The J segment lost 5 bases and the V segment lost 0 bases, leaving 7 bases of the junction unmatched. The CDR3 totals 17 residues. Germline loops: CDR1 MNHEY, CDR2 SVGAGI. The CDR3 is CASSYSIGDRGHNEQFF. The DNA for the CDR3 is TGTGCCAGCAGTTACTCGATTGGGGACAGGGGACACAATGAGCAGTTCTTC.

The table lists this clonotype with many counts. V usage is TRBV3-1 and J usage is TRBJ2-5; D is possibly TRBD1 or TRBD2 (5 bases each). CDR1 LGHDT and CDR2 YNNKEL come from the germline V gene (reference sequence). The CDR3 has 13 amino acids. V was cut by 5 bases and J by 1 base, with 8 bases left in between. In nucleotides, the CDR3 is TGTGCCAGCAGCGGGGACCGCCAAGAGACCCAGTACTTC. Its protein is CASSGDRQETQYF.

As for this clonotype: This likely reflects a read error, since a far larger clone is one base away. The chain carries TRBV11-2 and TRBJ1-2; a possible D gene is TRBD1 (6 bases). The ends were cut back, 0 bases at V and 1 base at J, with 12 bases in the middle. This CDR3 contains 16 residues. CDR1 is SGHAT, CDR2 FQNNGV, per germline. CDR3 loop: CASSLDTSRGNYGYTF. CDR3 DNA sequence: TGTGCCAGCAGCTTAGATACGTCCAGGGGTAACTATGGCTACACCTTC.

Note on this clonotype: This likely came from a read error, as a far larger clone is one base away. CDR3 loop: CASSSSGRAGELFF. In nucleotides, the CDR3 is TGTGCCAGCAGTTCATCGGGAAGGGCCGGGGAGCTGTTTTTT. This chain connects TRBV6-9 to TRBJ2-2, with D perhaps matching TRBD2 (5 bases). Germline V gene lookup returns CDR1 MNHGY and CDR2 SVAAGI. V lost 4 bases, J lost 6 bases, and 12 bases lay in between. CDR3 length: 14 residues.

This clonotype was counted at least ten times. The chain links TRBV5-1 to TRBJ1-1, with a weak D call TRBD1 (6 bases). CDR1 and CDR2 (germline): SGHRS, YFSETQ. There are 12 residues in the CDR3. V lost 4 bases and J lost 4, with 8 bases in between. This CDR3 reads CASSMDSTEAFF. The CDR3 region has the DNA TGCGCCAGCAGCATGGACAGCACTGAAGCTTTCTTT.

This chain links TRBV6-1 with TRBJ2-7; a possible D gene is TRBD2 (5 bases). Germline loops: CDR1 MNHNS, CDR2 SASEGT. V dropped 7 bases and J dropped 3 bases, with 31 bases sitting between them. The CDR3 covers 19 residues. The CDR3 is CASTSPVLAGEWPLYEQYF. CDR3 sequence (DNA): TGTGCCAGCACCTCCCCAGTGCTAGCTGGAGAGTGGCCCCTCTACGAGCAGTACTTC.

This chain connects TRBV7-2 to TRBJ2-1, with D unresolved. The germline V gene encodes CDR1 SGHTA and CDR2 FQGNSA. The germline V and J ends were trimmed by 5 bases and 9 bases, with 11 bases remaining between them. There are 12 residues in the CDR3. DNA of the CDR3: TGTGCCAGCAGCCCAGGTTGGGGTGAGCAGTTCTTC. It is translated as CASSPGWGEQFF.

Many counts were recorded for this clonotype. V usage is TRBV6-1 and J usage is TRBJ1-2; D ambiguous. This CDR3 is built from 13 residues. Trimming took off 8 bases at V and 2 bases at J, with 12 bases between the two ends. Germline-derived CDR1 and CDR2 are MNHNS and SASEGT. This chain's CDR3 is CASSPGSNYGYTF. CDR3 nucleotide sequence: TGTGCCAGCTCACCGGGTTCGAACTATGGCTACACCTTC.

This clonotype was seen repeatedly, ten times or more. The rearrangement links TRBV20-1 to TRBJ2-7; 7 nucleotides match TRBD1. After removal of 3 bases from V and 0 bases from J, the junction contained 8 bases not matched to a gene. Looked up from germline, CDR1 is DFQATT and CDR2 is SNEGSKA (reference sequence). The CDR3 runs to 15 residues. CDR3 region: CSARGGQAVSYEQYF. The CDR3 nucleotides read TGCAGTGCTAGGGGTGGACAGGCGGTCTCCTACGAGCAGTACTTC.

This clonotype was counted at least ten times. The CDR3: CASSQARLGDTQYF. Here the CDR3 DNA reads TGTGCCAGCAGCCAAGCCCGGTTAGGGGATACGCAGTATTTT. This sequence joins TRBV14 and TRBJ2-3; D call uncertain. Germline V lookup: CDR1 SGHDN, CDR2 FVKESK. This CDR3 contains 14 residues. V lost 1 base and J lost 6, with 11 bases in between.

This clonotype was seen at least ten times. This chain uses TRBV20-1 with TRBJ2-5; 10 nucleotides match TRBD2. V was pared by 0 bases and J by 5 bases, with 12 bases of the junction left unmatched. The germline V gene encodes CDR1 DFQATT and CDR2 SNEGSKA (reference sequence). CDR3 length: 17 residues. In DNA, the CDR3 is TGCAGTGCTAGAGATCCGGAAGCGGGAGGGCCTTTGGAGACCCAGTACTTC. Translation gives CSARDPEAGGPLETQYF.

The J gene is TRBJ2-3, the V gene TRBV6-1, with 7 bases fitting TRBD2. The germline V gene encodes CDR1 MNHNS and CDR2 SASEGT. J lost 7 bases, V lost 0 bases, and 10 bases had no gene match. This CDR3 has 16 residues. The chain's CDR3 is CASSEALAVGRYTQYF. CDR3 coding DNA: TGTGCCAGCAGTGAAGCGCTAGCGGTAGGGAGGTATACGCAGTATTTT.

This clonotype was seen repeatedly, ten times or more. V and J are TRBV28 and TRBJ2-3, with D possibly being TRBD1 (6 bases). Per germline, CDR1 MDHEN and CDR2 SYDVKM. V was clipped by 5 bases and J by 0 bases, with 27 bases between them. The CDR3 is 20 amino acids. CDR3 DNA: TGTGCCAGCAGTCGAAGACGGGCAGGACTCCTGGGGGCTAGCACAGATACGCAGTATTTT. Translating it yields CASSRRRAGLLGASTDTQYF. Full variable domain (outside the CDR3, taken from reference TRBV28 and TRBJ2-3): DVKVTQSSRYLVKRTGEKVFLECVQDMDHENMFWYRQDPGLGLRLIYFSYDVKMKEKGDIPEGYSVSREKKERFSLILESASTNQTSMYLCASSRRRAGLLGASTDTQYFGPGTRLTVL.

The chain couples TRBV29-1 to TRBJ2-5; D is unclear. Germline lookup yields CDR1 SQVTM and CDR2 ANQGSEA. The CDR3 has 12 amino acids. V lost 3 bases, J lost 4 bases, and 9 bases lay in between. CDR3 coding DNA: TGCAGCGTTGACGTGTTAGGAGAGACCCAGTACTTC. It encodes CSVDVLGETQYF. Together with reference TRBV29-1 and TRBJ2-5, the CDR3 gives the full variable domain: SAVISQKPSRDICQRGTSLTIQCQVDSQVTMMFWYRQQPGQSLTLIATANQGSEATYESGFVIDKFPISRPNLTFSTLTVSNMSPEDSSIYLCSVDVLGETQYFGPGTRLLVL.